Following are 29 T cell receptor beta chains from one sample sequenced in a study of cytomegalovirus exposure and HLA in healthy donors. The primer mix had 60 Vbeta and 13 Jbeta primers. The method was immunoSEQ multiplex PCR; TCRdb's version includes in-frame clones alone and lacks a portion of them. The sample yields approximately 71,000 clones, around 72% seen once. The sample was PBMCs. The receptors here all came from a woman between 40 and 55 years old in good health and CMV-seropositive.

The V and J genes are TRBV5-1 and TRBJ1-4; no definite D call. Trimming stripped 3 bases from V and 0 bases from J, with 9 bases between. Germline CDR1 is SGHRS and CDR2 is YFSETQ. This CDR3 contains 15 residues. CDR3 in amino acids: CASSSQIATNEKLFF. CDR3 DNA: TGCGCCAGCAGCTCCCAGATTGCAACTAATGAAAAACTGTTTTTT.

The rearrangement links TRBV5-4 to TRBJ1-6, with D maybe TRBD1 (6 bases). The germline V gene encodes CDR1 SGHNT and CDR2 YYREEE (reference sequence). V dropped 7 bases and J dropped 9 bases, with 17 bases sitting between them. The CDR3 covers 14 residues. CDR3 DNA: TGTGCCAGCGGACAGAATTGGGATACTTCACCCCTCCACTTT. This sequence encodes CASGQNWDTSPLHF.

The V and J genes are TRBV6-1 and TRBJ2-2, with a tentative D call TRBD1 (6 bases). With 11 bases removed from V and 1 base from J, the gap between germline ends came to 14 bases. The CDR3 totals 14 residues. Germline CDR1 is MNHNS and CDR2 is SASEGT. The CDR3 here is CAGAGTRNTGELFF. CDR3 DNA sequence: TGTGCCGGAGCCGGGACACGGAACACCGGGGAGCTGTTTTTT.

V is TRBV7-8 and J is TRBJ1-2, with 11 bases that match TRBD1. CDR1 and CDR2 (germline): SGHVS, FQNEAQ. V lost 2 bases and J lost 5; bases outside the gene matches: 13. CDR3 length: 18 residues. The chain's CDR3 is CASSLTRTGGQSDYGYTF. The DNA for the CDR3 is TGTGCCAGCAGCTTAACTAGGACAGGGGGCCAAAGCGATTATGGCTACACCTTC.

V is TRBV21-1 and J is TRBJ1-2; TRBD1 was called by the table and not checked on the DNA. TRBV21-1 is shown as a pseudogene. The CDR3 covers 16 residues. CDR3 DNA sequence: TGTGCCAGCAGCAAAGCCGGACAGTTCTATAACTATGGCTACACCTTC. It translates to CASSKAGQFYNYGYTF.

The genes are TRBV9 and TRBJ2-5, with 11 bases fitting TRBD2. This CDR3 has 17 residues. V lost 0 bases, J lost 7 bases, and 11 bases stayed unmatched. Germline assignment: CDR1 SGDLS and CDR2 YYNGEE. The CDR3 DNA is TGTGCCAGCAGCGTAGAAGATAGCGGGGGGGCCGGGGGGACCCAGTACTTC. Translating it yields CASSVEDSGGAGGTQYF.

This clone turned up a few times. The V call is TRBV29-1, the J call TRBJ2-7; D perhaps matches TRBD2 (5 bases). The CDR3 runs 13 residues. The germline V gene encodes CDR1 SQVTM and CDR2 ANQGSEA. Deletions cut 5 bases from V and 0 bases from J, with 11 bases between. DNA for the CDR3: TGCAGCGTTTTTGGGAGAAACTCCTACGAGCAGTACTTC. Amino acids: CSVFGRNSYEQYF.

This chain uses TRBV6-5 with TRBJ1-6, with D possibly being TRBD1 (5 bases). This CDR3 has 13 amino acids. CDR1 is MNHEY and CDR2 is SVGAGI in the germline V gene. V was cut by 5 bases and J by 9 bases, with 11 bases left in between. The chain's CDR3 is CASSGALGSPLHF. The CDR3 DNA follows: TGTGCCAGCAGTGGGGCCCTGGGTTCACCCCTCCACTTT.

This clone came up a few times. The rearrangement links TRBV6-5 to TRBJ1-4; the match to TRBD1 covers 10 bases. The CDR3 loop spans 15 amino acids. Germline V lookup: CDR1 MNHEY, CDR2 SVGAGI. The V segment lost 7 bases and the J segment 0 bases; nucleotides outside the gene matches: 2. The CDR3 region has the DNA TGTGCCAGCAAAGGACAGGGGGCAACTAATGAAAAACTGTTTTTT. The encoded protein is CASKGQGATNEKLFF.

A note on this clone: Relative to the germline gene, one junction end is altered; a read error may explain this. This sequence joins TRBV19 and TRBJ1-5; 7 nucleotides align to TRBD1. Looked up from germline, CDR1 is LNHDA and CDR2 is SQIVND (reference sequence). The CDR3 runs 14 residues. DNA of the CDR3: TGTGCCAGTAGTATGGGGGACAGCTTTCAGCTCCAGCATTTT. Its translation is CASSMGDSFQLQHF.

The CDR3 region is CASRQVGDTGELFF. The DNA of the CDR3 is TGTGCCAGTAGGCAGGTAGGGGACACCGGGGAGCTGTTTTTT. The chain is built from TRBV19 and TRBJ2-2, with D possibly matching TRBD1 (5 bases). The CDR3 runs to 14 residues. V was clipped by 6 bases and J by 3 bases, with 11 bases between them. CDR1 LNHDA and CDR2 SQIVND come from the germline V gene (reference sequence). The complete variable domain, with remaining parts taken from reference TRBV19 and TRBJ2-2, reads DGGITQSPKYLFRKEGQNVTLSCEQNLNHDAMYWYRQDPGQGLRLIYYSQIVNDFQKGDIAEGYSVSREKKESFPLTVTSAQKNPTAFYLCASRQVGDTGELFFGEGSRLTVL.

The J gene is TRBJ2-3, the V gene TRBV29-1; weak D call: TRBD2 (5 bases). V shed 4 bases and J shed 2 bases, with 10 bases lying between them. The CDR3 covers 13 residues. Germline V gene data show CDR1 as SQVTM and CDR2 as ANQGSEA. CDR3 sequence reads: CSVGPGFTDTQYF. The CDR3 region has the DNA TGCAGCGTTGGGCCGGGGTTCACAGATACGCAGTATTTT.

This clone was detected only a few times. This chain links TRBV5-1 with TRBJ2-5; TRBD1 matches at 8 bases. The CDR3 length is 16 residues. Germline CDR1 is SGHRS and CDR2 is YFSETQ. J gave up 1 base and V 1 base, and 6 bases lay outside the gene matches. The DNA for the CDR3 is TGCGCCAGCAGCTTGAATAACGGACAGGGCCAAGAGACCCAGTACTTC. As protein: CASSLNNGQGQETQYF.

The chain couples TRBV9 to TRBJ1-3, with 11 bases lining up with TRBD1. The germline V gene encodes CDR1 SGDLS and CDR2 YYNGEE. The J segment lost 3 bases and the V segment lost 4 bases, leaving 9 bases of the junction unmatched. This CDR3 comprises 17 residues. In DNA form, the CDR3 reads TGTGCCAGCAGCTATGGACAGGGGGCTATAGTTGGAAACACCATATATTTT. It specifies CASSYGQGAIVGNTIYF. The variable domain in full, with the rest retrieved from reference TRBV9 and TRBJ1-3, is DSGVTQTPKHLITATGQRVTLRCSPRSGDLSVYWYQQSLDQGLQFLIQYYNGEERAKGNILERFSAQQFPDLHSELNLSSLELGDSALYFCASSYGQGAIVGNTIYFGEGSWLTVV.

The chain links TRBV6-6 to TRBJ2-3; possibly TRBD1 for D (5 bases). CDR1 is MNHNY and CDR2 is SVGAGI in the germline V gene (reference sequence). The CDR3 runs 15 residues. V gave up 6 bases and J gave up 0 bases, with 13 bases separating them. The CDR3 here is CASRLGATSTDTQYF. As DNA, the CDR3 is TGTGCCAGCAGACTTGGGGCGACCAGCACAGATACGCAGTATTTT.

The gene calls are TRBV2 and TRBJ2-5, with a tentative D call TRBD2 (5 bases). The CDR3 is 12 amino acids. V was trimmed by 8 bases and J by 4 bases, leaving 11 bases between them. Germline loops: CDR1 SNHLY, CDR2 FYNNEI. CDR3 region: CASERGRETQYF. Written as DNA, the CDR3 is TGTGCCAGCGAGCGAGGGAGAGAGACCCAGTACTTC. The whole variable domain, remainder taken from reference TRBV2 and TRBJ2-5, is EPEVTQTPSHQVTQMGQEVILRCVPISNHLYFYWYRQILGQKVEFLVSFYNNEISEKSEIFDDQFSVERPDGSNFTLKIRSTKLEDSAMYFCASERGRETQYFGPGTRLLVL.

The chain joins TRBV18 to TRBJ1-3; TRBD1 aligns across 12 bases. After removal of 4 bases from V and 0 bases from J, the junction contained 13 bases not matched to a gene. This CDR3 has 20 amino acids. Germline loops: CDR1 KGHSH, CDR2 LQKENI. CDR3: CASSRRSGTGGPLSGNTIYF. For the CDR3, the DNA is TGTGCCAGCTCACGACGGTCCGGGACAGGGGGCCCTCTCTCTGGAAACACCATATATTTT.

This clone occurred a few times. This sequence joins TRBV28 and TRBJ1-5, with 8 nucleotides matching TRBD1. V trimming: 6 bases; J trimming: 3 bases; junction bases outside the gene matches: 10. Germline CDR1 reads MDHEN; CDR2 reads SYDVKM. The CDR3 covers 16 residues. DNA of the CDR3: TGTGCCAGCAGGACGAGGGGACAGGTGACCAATCAGCCCCAGCATTTT. This translates into CASRTRGQVTNQPQHF.

V is TRBV30 and J is TRBJ2-1; tentative D call: TRBD2 (7 bases). The CDR3 has 12 residues. Germline CDR1 GTSNPN, CDR2 SVGIG (reference sequence). Between the trimmed V and J ends, which lost 5 bases and 12 bases, there was a span of 17 bases. The CDR3 bases are TGTGCCTGGCGACCAACCGGGGGGCTGCAGTTCTTC. This sequence encodes CAWRPTGGLQFF. The full variable domain, with the rest looked up from reference TRBV30 and TRBJ2-1, is SQTIHQWPATLVQPVGSPLSLECTVEGTSNPNLYWYRQAAGRGLQLLFYSVGIGQISSEVPQNLSASRPQDRQFILSSKKLLLSDSGFYLCAWRPTGGLQFFGPGTRLTVL.

The chain recombines TRBV6-4 with TRBJ2-3; D not resolved. V was cut by 0 bases and J by 4 bases, with 11 bases left in between. Germline V gene data show CDR1 as MRHNA and CDR2 as SNTAGT. This CDR3 spans 15 amino acids. The CDR3 is CASSDSTSTPDTQYF. The DNA of the CDR3 is TGTGCCAGCAGTGACTCGACATCTACGCCAGATACGCAGTATTTT.

J is TRBJ2-5 and V is TRBV25-1; TRBD2 is a possible D gene (6 bases). Trimming pared 5 bases from V and 0 bases from J, leaving 10 bases between. This CDR3 spans 14 amino acids. CDR1 and CDR2 (germline): MGHDK, SYGVNS. CDR3 in amino acids: CASSLTGDQETQYF. The DNA for the CDR3 is TGTGCCAGCAGTTTGACGGGGGACCAAGAGACCCAGTACTTC.

This clone came up once. V usage is TRBV27 and J usage is TRBJ2-7; D possibly corresponds to TRBD1 (6 bases). Germline-derived CDR1 and CDR2 are MNHEY and SMNVEV (reference sequence). Trimming left V 5 bases short and J 3 bases short, with 17 bases between. The CDR3 contains 15 residues. The CDR3 DNA sequence: TGTGCCAGCAGTCCCGACAGGCAGGGTCTCTACGAGCAGTACTTC. Encoded protein: CASSPDRQGLYEQYF.

The rearrangement links TRBV5-6 to TRBJ2-1, with 7 bases that match TRBD2. Germline lookup yields CDR1 SGHDT and CDR2 YYEEEE. This CDR3 spans 17 amino acids. Unmatched junction bases numbered 15, after V lost 2 bases and J lost 7 bases. This CDR3 reads CASSLMERGNYHNEQFF. The CDR3 region has the DNA TGTGCCAGCAGCTTAATGGAGCGGGGTAATTATCATAATGAGCAGTTCTTC.

This chain uses TRBV27 with TRBJ1-5; the D is unclear. CDR3 length equals 15 residues. Per germline, CDR1 MNHEY and CDR2 SMNVEV (reference sequence). Trimming cost V 2 bases and J 5 bases, with 13 bases left between them. CDR3 sequence: CASSLDGMSYQPQHF. For the CDR3, the DNA is TGTGCCAGCAGTTTAGACGGGATGTCCTATCAGCCCCAGCATTTT.

V and J are TRBV11-1 and TRBJ2-1; 13 nucleotides align to TRBD2. CDR1 is SGHAT and CDR2 is FQDESV in the germline V gene (reference sequence). After removal of 6 bases from V and 5 bases from J, the junction contained 4 bases not matched to a gene. The CDR3 sequence is 15 residues long. The CDR3 DNA is TGTGCCAGCAGAAGAGGACTAGCGGGGGACAATGAGCAGTTCTTC. Translation gives CASRRGLAGDNEQFF.

This chain uses TRBV5-1 with TRBJ2-1; 8 bases agree with TRBD2. The V gene's germline CDR1 is SGHRS and CDR2 YFSETQ. There are 15 residues in the CDR3. J lost 8 bases, V lost 1 base, and 8 bases had no gene match. In nucleotides, the CDR3 is TGCGCCAGCAGCTTGTTGCGGGGGGATGATGATGAGCAGTTCTTC. Amino acid sequence: CASSLLRGDDDEQFF.

The chain couples TRBV7-3 to TRBJ2-5; possibly TRBD2 for D (6 bases). Trimming shortened V by 5 bases and J by 3 bases, and 10 bases separated the two germline ends. The germline V gene has CDR1 SGHTA and CDR2 FQGTGA. This CDR3 has 13 residues. The CDR3 DNA reads TGTGCCAGCAGCCGGGACTCCGAAGAGACCCAGTACTTC. Its protein product is CASSRDSEETQYF.

This rearrangement joins TRBV2 to TRBJ1-3; 8 positions agree with TRBD1. The CDR3 totals 13 residues. CDR1 SNHLY and CDR2 FYNNEI come from the germline V gene. With 6 bases clipped from V and 2 bases from J, the junction kept 0 bases outside the gene matches. Here the CDR3 DNA reads TGTGCCAGCAGGGACAGGGCTGGAAACACCATATATTTT. This codes for CASRDRAGNTIYF.

This clone came up a few times. The chain links TRBV11-2 to TRBJ2-1; D is unresolved. This CDR3 has 12 amino acids. The germline V and J ends were trimmed by 7 bases and 9 bases, with 13 bases remaining between them. The V gene's germline CDR1 is SGHAT and CDR2 FQNNGV. The chain's CDR3 is CASTHAIGEQFF. DNA for the CDR3: TGTGCCAGCACCCACGCTATCGGTGAGCAGTTCTTC.